Listed here are 3 T cell receptor beta chains from one sample, sequenced in a study of OX40 agonist ivuxolimab in advanced cancers. Clones were sequenced by immunoSEQ multiplex PCR, and TCRdb holds only the in-frame ones, with some missing. This sample yields some 70,000 clones, of which 85% to 90% are seen a single time; 0.68% belongs to the top ten. Sample: CD4+ or CD8+ T cells sorted from blood, taken in a trial of the OX40 agonist ivuxolimab. Every receptor here comes from an adult with an advanced solid tumor such as melanoma, head and neck, liver or kidney cancer.

V usage is TRBV2 and J usage is TRBJ1-2; D is unresolved. This CDR3 is 11 amino acids long. V dropped 3 bases and J dropped 5 bases, with 4 bases sitting between them. Germline values: CDR1 SNHLY, CDR2 FYNNEI. This chain's CDR3 is CASSEIYGYTF. CDR3 coding DNA: TGTGCCAGCAGTGAGATATATGGCTACACCTTC.

The rearrangement links TRBV6-6 to TRBJ1-1, with D unclear. Trimming cost V 6 bases and J 9 bases, with 11 bases left between them. Germline lookup yields CDR1 MNHNY and CDR2 SVGAGI (reference sequence). The CDR3 has 11 amino acids. CDR3: CASSPGSQAFF. CDR3 coding DNA: TGTGCCAGCAGCCCCGGGTCCCAAGCTTTCTTT.

The rearrangement uses TRBV10-2 and TRBJ2-5; 7 nucleotides agree with TRBD2. After removal of 1 base from V and 2 bases from J, the junction contained 7 bases not matched to a gene. Germline CDR1 reads WSHSY; CDR2 reads SAAADI. The CDR3 extends over 16 amino acids. Written as DNA, the CDR3 is TGCGCCAGCAGTGAGTGGGACGGGGGGACTCAAGAGACCCAGTACTTC. Its translation: CASSEWDGGTQETQYF.